The 20 T cell receptor beta chains in this list originate from one sample, sequenced in a study of T-cell reconstitution after alpha-beta-depleted transplantation in children. Researchers prepared the TCRbeta library using unique molecular identifiers, the study reports. TCRdb re-called the PCR reads with MiXCR, one entry per CDR3 protein. The table includes 500,000 to 750,000 distinct CDR3 sequences, roughly 13% detected once. The material sequenced was PBMCs, mostly from graft donor cells, taken 360 days after TCRalphabeta/CD19-depleted stem cell transplant. All receptors come from a male patient younger than 18 who had a stem cell transplant for acute myeloid leukemia, so the T cells may come from the graft donor.

The J gene is TRBJ2-3, the V gene TRBV24-1, with TRBD2 identical over 7 bases. There are 16 residues in the CDR3. Losses at the gene ends were 4 bases for V and 4 bases for J; bases not matched to a gene: 10. Germline-derived CDR1 and CDR2 are KGHDR and SFDVKD. CDR3 in DNA: TGTGCCACCAGTGACCGGAGCGGGAAGGTAGCAGATACGCAGTATTTT. As protein: CATSDRSGKVADTQYF.

This clonotype was seen more than once but under ten times. The CDR3 region has the DNA TGTGCCAGCAGCAGGGGACCCGAACCATCCACAGATACGCAGTATTTT. It is translated as CASSRGPEPSTDTQYF. V gene TRBV6-5 combines with J gene TRBJ2-3, with D possibly matching TRBD1 (6 bases). Per germline, CDR1 MNHEY and CDR2 SVGAGI. The CDR3 length is 16 residues. With 6 bases removed from V and 2 bases from J, the gap between germline ends came to 18 bases.

V and J are TRBV7-2 and TRBJ2-3; unclear D gene. The CDR3 totals 14 residues. Trimming pared 0 bases from V and 6 bases from J, leaving 10 bases between. Germline CDR1 and CDR2: SGHTA and FQGNSA. As DNA, the CDR3 is TGTGCCAGCAGCTTAGCACATTCGCTGGATACGCAGTATTTT. Translating it yields CASSLAHSLDTQYF. The whole variable domain, remainder taken from reference TRBV7-2 and TRBJ2-3, is GAGVSQSPSNKVTEKGKDVELRCDPISGHTALYWYRQSLGQGLEFLIYFQGNSAPDKSGLPSDRFSAERTGGSVSTLTIQRTQQEDSAVYLCASSLAHSLDTQYFGPGTRLTVL.

The sample holds a few counts of this clonotype. This rearrangement joins TRBV18 to TRBJ2-7; 7 bases agree with TRBD1. CDR1 and CDR2 (germline): KGHSH, LQKENI. Trimming took 3 bases from V and 2 from J; bases not matched to a gene: 4. The CDR3 is 14 amino acids. This chain's CDR3 is CASSPGTAPYEQYF. CDR3 in DNA: TGTGCCAGCTCACCCGGGACAGCACCCTACGAGCAGTACTTC.

The table lists this clonotype with a few counts. CDR3 bases: TGTGCCAGCAGTTACTACGGACTAGCGGGAGCCAGCACAGATACGCAGTATTTT. Its protein is CASSYYGLAGASTDTQYF. The rearrangement links TRBV6-5 to TRBJ2-3; TRBD2 matches at 13 bases. CDR3 size: 18 residues. Unmatched junction bases numbered 4, after V lost 1 base and J lost 0 bases. Germline V gene lookup returns CDR1 MNHEY and CDR2 SVGAGI.

The J gene is TRBJ2-7, the V gene TRBV5-5, with no clear D. This CDR3 region has 15 residues. Germline V gene lookup returns CDR1 SGHKS and CDR2 YYEKEE (reference sequence). Trimming removed 1 base from V and 2 bases from J, with 13 bases in between. CDR3 region: CASSLRGPPTYEQYF. The CDR3 DNA is TGTGCCAGCAGCTTGCGAGGTCCCCCTACCTACGAGCAGTACTTC.

The chain has TRBV6-1 and TRBJ1-3; D is unresolved. There are 13 residues in the CDR3. The V gene lost 6 bases and the J gene lost 0 bases, with 6 bases spanning the gap. Germline CDR1 reads MNHNS; CDR2 reads SASEGT. The CDR3 sequence is CASRSDSGNTIYF. The DNA of the CDR3 is TGTGCCAGCAGGTCAGACTCTGGAAACACCATATATTTT.

This clonotype was recorded at least ten times. The chain carries TRBV29-1 and TRBJ2-7; D may correspond to TRBD1 or TRBD2 (5 bases each). There are 15 residues in the CDR3. Trimming removed 0 bases at V and 2 bases at J, with 14 bases between. Per germline, CDR1 SQVTM and CDR2 ANQGSEA. In DNA form, the CDR3 reads TGCAGCGTTGAAGATCAAGGGGACGGGGCCTACGAGCAGTACTTC. Translated: CSVEDQGDGAYEQYF.

The table lists this clonotype with many counts. This rearrangement joins TRBV5-1 to TRBJ2-7; no firm D call. The CDR3 runs to 13 residues. Germline V gene data show CDR1 as SGHRS and CDR2 as YFSETQ. Between the trimmed V and J ends, which lost 0 bases and 2 bases, there was a span of 6 bases. As DNA, the CDR3 is TGCGCCAGCAGCTTGGAGGAGCCCTACGAGCAGTACTTC. Its protein is CASSLEEPYEQYF. Supplemented by reference TRBV5-1 and TRBJ2-7, the full variable domain reads KAGVTQTPRYLIKTRGQQVTLSCSPISGHRSVSWYQQTPGQGLQFLFEYFSETQRNKGNFPGRFSGRQFSNSRSEMNVSTLELGDSALYLCASSLEEPYEQYFGPGTRLTVT.

V is TRBV20-1 and J is TRBJ1-2; D is undetermined. Germline loops: CDR1 DFQATT, CDR2 SNEGSKA (reference sequence). Trimming shortened V by 0 bases and J by 2 bases, and 25 bases separated the two germline ends. CDR3 length: 19 amino acids. The CDR3 sequence is CSAREGQSATKPLNYGYTF. The CDR3 DNA reads as TGCAGTGCTAGAGAAGGGCAGTCAGCAACCAAACCTCTCAACTATGGCTACACCTTC.

V is TRBV10-3 and J is TRBJ2-2; D is possibly TRBD1 (5 bases). The CDR3 loop spans 16 amino acids. CDR1 and CDR2 (germline): ENHRY, SYGVKD. Trimming cost V 8 bases and J 3 bases, with 19 bases left between them. Here the CDR3 reads CAIGVRGRGYTGELFF. The CDR3 nucleotides read TGTGCCATCGGAGTTAGGGGAAGAGGTTACACCGGGGAGCTGTTTTTT.

This clonotype was found a few times. The chain links TRBV14 to TRBJ2-1, with TRBD2 matching 14 bases. The germline CDR1 and CDR2 sequences are SGHDN and FVKESK. The CDR3 totals 16 residues. V dropped 0 bases and J dropped 10; count of bases not matched to a gene: 5. CDR3 region: CASSQDIGLAGGEQFF. The CDR3 bases are TGTGCCAGCAGCCAAGATATCGGACTAGCGGGAGGCGAGCAGTTCTTC.

CDR3 nucleotide sequence: TGTGCCAGCAGCGGGCTTGGGCGTAGCGGAATTACCTACGAGCAGTACTTC. Its protein is CASSGLGRSGITYEQYF. This chain connects TRBV11-1 to TRBJ2-7; weak D call: TRBD2 (6 bases). V was shortened by 5 bases and J by 2 bases, with 22 bases between the two germline ends. The CDR3 has 17 residues. Germline CDR1 and CDR2: SGHAT and FQDESV (reference sequence).

This rearrangement joins TRBV28 to TRBJ2-7; TRBD1 aligns across 7 bases. CDR3 length: 12 residues. Germline CDR1 reads MDHEN; CDR2 reads SYDVKM. V was clipped by 8 bases and J by 5 bases; unmatched bases: 6. The CDR3 loop is CASGSTGDEQYF. In DNA form, the CDR3 reads TGTGCCAGCGGAAGTACAGGGGACGAGCAGTACTTC.

The chain recombines TRBV18 with TRBJ2-5; the D gene is possibly TRBD1 (6 bases). This CDR3 has 16 amino acids. Trimming took 0 bases from V and 5 from J, leaving 16 bases between them. The germline CDR1 and CDR2 sequences are KGHSH and LQKENI. CDR3 amino acids: CASSPPGGRGWETQYF. The CDR3 DNA follows: TGTGCCAGCTCACCACCAGGAGGCAGGGGCTGGGAGACCCAGTACTTC. Variable domain in full (rest from reference TRBV18 and TRBJ2-5): NAGVMQNPRHLVRRRGQEARLRCSPMKGHSHVYWYRQLPEEGLKFMVYLQKENIIDESGMPKERFSAEFPKEGPSILRIQQVVRGDSAAYFCASSPPGGRGWETQYFGPGTRLLVL.

This clonotype was counted ten times or more. J is TRBJ2-2 and V is TRBV7-9, with D maybe TRBD1 (6 bases). This CDR3 comprises 16 residues. The V gene lost 0 bases and the J gene lost 6 bases, with 14 bases spanning the gap. Germline V gene lookup returns CDR1 SEHNR and CDR2 FQNEAQ (reference sequence). The CDR3 nucleotides are TGTGCCAGCAGCTTAGCCAATGGACAGTCCCCCGGGGAGCTGTTTTTT. It specifies CASSLANGQSPGELFF.

V and J are TRBV5-6 and TRBJ2-1; D is ambiguous. CDR1 SGHDT and CDR2 YYEEEE come from the germline V gene. V dropped 2 bases and J dropped 9 bases, with 12 bases sitting between them. This CDR3 is built from 13 residues. CDR3 amino acids: CASSFGLEIEQFF. The CDR3 nucleotides are TGTGCCAGCAGCTTTGGGTTGGAAATTGAGCAGTTCTTC.

The sample holds a few counts of this clonotype. This CDR3 is CASSAYAGQGATGELFF. In DNA form, the CDR3 reads TGTGCCAGCAGCGCCTACGCCGGACAGGGGGCGACCGGGGAGCTGTTTTTT. The chain joins TRBV11-2 to TRBJ2-2; 11 bases are a match to TRBD1. CDR1 SGHAT and CDR2 FQNNGV come from the germline V gene. The J segment lost 5 bases and the V segment lost 5 bases, leaving 10 bases of the junction unmatched. The CDR3 consists of 17 residues.

In this sample, this clonotype turned up many times. Germline is not matched at one junction end, which may reflect a read error. V usage is TRBV28 and J usage is TRBJ2-1, with a possible D match to TRBD2 (5 bases). The CDR3 is made up of 12 amino acids. The V gene's germline CDR1 is MDHEN and CDR2 SYDVKM. The CDR3 region is CASSVNSALRIF. The CDR3 DNA is TGTGCCAGCAGCGTTAATAGCGCCCTGAGGATCTTC.

This clonotype was picked up a small number of times. The V and J genes are TRBV24-1 and TRBJ2-6; unclear D gene. The CDR3 length is 19 residues. V was trimmed by 3 bases and J by 4 bases, leaving 21 bases between them. Germline lookup yields CDR1 KGHDR and CDR2 SFDVKD. The CDR3 loop reads CATSDVDENHSLGANVLTF. The DNA of the CDR3 is TGTGCCACCAGTGATGTGGACGAGAATCACTCTCTGGGGGCCAACGTCCTGACTTTC.